One sample yielded the 24 T cell receptor beta chains listed below, sequenced in a study of blood T cells in healthy people across ages. Alongside a J-beta primer mix, a sample-barcoded 5' primer served in a second PCR lasting roughly 7 to 11 cycles. TCRdb re-called the 5' RACE reads with MiXCR, one entry per CDR3 protein. Here the sample spans about 1.5 million distinct CDR3 sequences, approximately 42% being singletons. The sample was blood. These receptor sequences come from a young woman in good health.

About this clonotype: The junction departs from the called germline gene at one end, perhaps through a read error. The chain links TRBV10-3 to TRBJ2-1; TRBD2 might be the D (5 bases). This CDR3 is built from 13 residues. Germline lookup yields CDR1 ENHRY and CDR2 SYGVKD. CDR3 loop: CAIGESGYNEQFF. As DNA, the CDR3 is TGTGCCATCGGTGAGTCGGGGTACAATGAGCAGTTCTTC.

This chain joins TRBV24-1 and TRBJ1-5, with 8 bases lining up with TRBD1. The V gene's germline CDR1 is KGHDR and CDR2 SFDVKD. V was clipped by 4 bases and J by 5 bases; unmatched bases: 9. The CDR3 loop spans 16 amino acids. The DNA of the CDR3 is TGTGCCACCAGTGACTCCGGACAGGGTGTGCATCAGCCCCAGCATTTT. Its translation is CATSDSGQGVHQPQHF.

The genes are TRBV5-1 and TRBJ1-2; D is undetermined. This CDR3 has 12 amino acids. V was trimmed by 7 bases and J by 8 bases, leaving 15 bases between them. From germline, CDR1 is SGHRS and CDR2 YFSETQ. The CDR3 sequence is CASGETGNGYTF. Here the CDR3 DNA reads TGCGCCAGCGGGGAGACGGGGAACGGCTACACCTTC.

This clonotype was seen more than once but under ten times. The chain uses TRBV7-2 and TRBJ2-5, with D unclear. Germline lookup yields CDR1 SGHTA and CDR2 FQGNSA. Trimming shortened V by 5 bases and J by 6 bases, and 13 bases separated the two germline ends. CDR3 length: 13 residues. The CDR3 protein is CASSQAILKTQYF. As DNA, the CDR3 is TGTGCCAGCAGCCAAGCGATCTTAAAGACCCAGTACTTC. The complete variable domain, with remaining parts taken from reference TRBV7-2 and TRBJ2-5, reads GAGVSQSPSNKVTEKGKDVELRCDPISGHTALYWYRQSLGQGLEFLIYFQGNSAPDKSGLPSDRFSAERTGGSVSTLTIQRTQQEDSAVYLCASSQAILKTQYFGPGTRLLVL.

Only a few counts were recorded for this clonotype. This sequence joins TRBV20-1 and TRBJ1-1; perhaps TRBD1 as D (5 bases). Germline V CDR1 and CDR2: DFQATT, SNEGSKA (reference sequence). Trimming stripped 8 bases from V and 1 base from J, with 14 bases between. The CDR3 is 13 amino acids. CDR3 in amino acids: CSTPGASNTEAFF. The CDR3 bases are TGCAGTACCCCCGGGGCTTCGAACACTGAAGCTTTCTTT.

The CDR3 DNA reads TGTGCCAGCAGCTCTCACCAAGGCCTATCTGGGGCCAACGTCCTGACTTTC. Amino acids: CASSSHQGLSGANVLTF. The chain couples TRBV13 to TRBJ2-6, with D unclear. V lost 4 bases, J lost 1 base, and 14 bases lay in between. This CDR3 has 17 amino acids. CDR1 is PRHDT and CDR2 is FYEKMQ in the germline V gene (reference sequence).

This chain connects TRBV10-3 to TRBJ1-4; D is undetermined. Germline values: CDR1 ENHRY, CDR2 SYGVKD. V lost 3 bases to trimming and J lost 13 bases, with 15 bases between them. This CDR3 region has 13 residues. The CDR3 coding sequence is TGTGCCATCAGTGACCCGATGGTAGCGGGACTGTTTTTT. Amino acids: CAISDPMVAGLFF.

The V gene is TRBV20-1, the J gene TRBJ1-5; possibly TRBD1 for D (5 bases). The CDR3 totals 15 residues. Trimming left V 0 bases short and J 6 bases short, with 15 bases between. CDR1 and CDR2 from the germline V gene are DFQATT and SNEGSKA (reference sequence). CDR3 sequence (DNA): TGCAGTGCTAGAGATCCAGACAGATTCGCTCAGCCCCAGCATTTT. Translating gives CSARDPDRFAQPQHF.

The chain joins TRBV28 to TRBJ1-3; TRBD1 is a possible D gene (6 bases). V lost 6 bases and J lost 0, with 15 bases in between. CDR1 and CDR2 (germline): MDHEN, SYDVKM. This CDR3 has 16 residues. CDR3 residues: CASRRGPGFSGNTIYF. The CDR3 nucleotides are TGTGCCAGCAGACGGGGGCCGGGATTCTCTGGAAACACCATATATTTT.

The J gene is TRBJ2-5, the V gene TRBV27; tentatively, D is TRBD2 (7 bases). Trimming removed 3 bases at V and 7 bases at J, with 15 bases between. The CDR3 has 14 amino acids. Germline V gene data show CDR1 as MNHEY and CDR2 as SMNVEV (reference sequence). As DNA, the CDR3 is TGTGCCAGCAGTTTCGGGGGGCTCGTAGCGACCCAGTACTTC. Protein product: CASSFGGLVATQYF.

This sequence joins TRBV11-2 and TRBJ1-1; D is undetermined. Looked up from germline, CDR1 is SGHAT and CDR2 is FQNNGV. V lost 1 base and J lost 1, with 10 bases in between. CDR3 length: 15 amino acids. The CDR3 DNA reads as TGTGCCAGCAGCTTAGCCGTATCAGGGAACACTGAAGCTTTCTTT. This sequence encodes CASSLAVSGNTEAFF.

The chain joins TRBV7-2 to TRBJ1-1, with 7 bases aligning to TRBD1. The CDR3 consists of 16 residues. With V trimmed by 1 base and J by 4 bases, 9 bases remained unmatched. CDR1 and CDR2 (germline): SGHTA, FQGNSA. CDR3 DNA: TGTGCCAGCAGCTTAGGGCCGGGACAGATTATCACTGAAGCTTTCTTT. Protein product: CASSLGPGQIITEAFF.

On this clonotype: A much larger clone is a single base away; this may be a read error. V is TRBV4-3 and J is TRBJ1-2; unclear D gene. CDR1 LGHNA and CDR2 YSLEER come from the germline V gene. The CDR3 loop spans 13 amino acids. The CDR3 here is CVSSQQPNYGYTF. The CDR3 nucleotides are TGCGTCAGCAGCCAACAGCCTAACTATGGCTACACCTTC.

This clonotype has just one count. At one end, the junction sequence differs from germline, possibly due to a read error. The rearrangement joins TRBV20-1 to TRBJ2-7, with 8 bases lining up with TRBD1. Germline assignment: CDR1 DFQATT and CDR2 SNEGSKA (reference sequence). The CDR3 extends over 12 amino acids. The chain's CDR3 is CSAPGTGYGQYF. In DNA, the CDR3 is TGCAGTGCCCCCGGGACAGGCTACGGGCAGTACTTC.

This clonotype was observed a handful of times. The V gene is TRBV4-3, the J gene TRBJ1-6; D not resolved. Germline V gene data show CDR1 as LGHNA and CDR2 as YSLEER. This CDR3 spans 16 amino acids. V was cut by 4 bases and J by 8 bases, with 18 bases left in between. CDR3 residues: CASSLLRATYHSPLHF. DNA for the CDR3: TGCGCCAGCAGCCTTCTACGGGCTACGTATCATTCACCCCTCCACTTT.

This clonotype has ten or more counts. V and J are TRBV20-1 and TRBJ2-5; D is ambiguous. Trimming removed 6 bases at V and 5 bases at J, with 10 bases between. The V gene's germline CDR1 is DFQATT and CDR2 SNEGSKA (reference sequence). This CDR3 comprises 11 residues. CDR3 residues: CSALLRETQYF. In DNA form, the CDR3 reads TGCAGTGCGCTCCTCCGGGAGACCCAGTACTTC.

The chain recombines TRBV29-1 with TRBJ2-7; tentative D call: TRBD2 (5 bases). The germline V and J ends were trimmed by 7 bases and 6 bases, with 16 bases remaining between them. The length of the CDR3 is 12 residues. CDR1 is SQVTM, CDR2 ANQGSEA, per germline. Here the CDR3 reads CSAAPRGLEQYF. CDR3 DNA: TGCAGCGCCGCTCCCCGAGGGCTCGAGCAGTACTTC.

The chain recombines TRBV9 with TRBJ2-1; D possibly corresponds to TRBD2 (6 bases). CDR1 and CDR2 (germline): SGDLS, YYNGEE. Trimming removed 0 bases at V and 8 bases at J, with 21 bases between. The CDR3 is 17 residues long. CDR3 nucleotides: TGTGCCAGCAGCGTAGATCTTCCGGGAGAGTTCCCCTATGAGCAGTTCTTC. Translating it yields CASSVDLPGEFPYEQFF.

This sequence joins TRBV29-1 and TRBJ1-1; a possible D gene is TRBD1 (5 bases). The CDR3 contains 11 residues. Trimming removed 4 bases at V and 5 bases at J, with 8 bases between. Per the germline V gene, CDR1 is SQVTM and CDR2 is ANQGSEA. The CDR3 nucleotides are TGCAGCGTTGGGGGCAGGACTGAAGCTTTCTTT. Translating gives CSVGGRTEAFF.

The chain joins TRBV4-3 to TRBJ1-1; D gene ambiguous. Trimming shortened V by 0 bases and J by 1 base, and 9 bases separated the two germline ends. CDR1 LGHNA and CDR2 YSLEER come from the germline V gene. The CDR3 has 15 amino acids. The DNA for the CDR3 is TGCGCCAGCAGCCAAGATTATGGGGAGAACACTGAAGCTTTCTTT. Encoded protein: CASSQDYGENTEAFF.

The chain carries TRBV21-1 and TRBJ2-7; TRBD2, the table's D call, lacks a check against the DNA. TRBV21-1 has pseudogene status. The CDR3 extends over 18 amino acids. The CDR3 here is CASSAPGLAGLGSYEQYF. The CDR3 bases are TGTGCCAGCAGCGCACCGGGACTAGCGGGACTCGGCTCCTACGAGCAGTACTTC.

This clonotype was recorded a few times. The chain links TRBV27 to TRBJ2-5; the D is unclear. Germline-derived CDR1 and CDR2 are MNHEY and SMNVEV (reference sequence). Between the trimmed V and J ends, which lost 7 bases and 5 bases, there was a span of 8 bases. This CDR3 region has 11 residues. CDR3 amino acids: CASTSVETQYF. CDR3 sequence (DNA): TGTGCCAGCACATCGGTGGAGACCCAGTACTTC.

This clonotype was seen a handful of times. J is TRBJ1-2 and V is TRBV7-9; 7 bases agree with TRBD1. Per the germline V gene, CDR1 is SEHNR and CDR2 is FQNEAQ (reference sequence). The trim removed 3 bases at V and 4 bases at J, leaving 5 bases unmatched. CDR3 length: 14 residues. CDR3 bases: TGTGCCAGCAGCTTGCAGGGGGGAACCTATGGCTACACCTTC. Translating it yields CASSLQGGTYGYTF.

This rearrangement joins TRBV12-5 to TRBJ2-1; a possible D gene is TRBD2 (6 bases). Looked up from germline, CDR1 is LGHNT and CDR2 is FRNRAP. This CDR3 contains 13 residues. V lost 1 base and J lost 7, with 8 bases in between. The CDR3 nucleotides read TGTGCTAGTGGTTTGGCCAGCGGGAATGAGCAGTTCTTC. Residues: CASGLASGNEQFF.